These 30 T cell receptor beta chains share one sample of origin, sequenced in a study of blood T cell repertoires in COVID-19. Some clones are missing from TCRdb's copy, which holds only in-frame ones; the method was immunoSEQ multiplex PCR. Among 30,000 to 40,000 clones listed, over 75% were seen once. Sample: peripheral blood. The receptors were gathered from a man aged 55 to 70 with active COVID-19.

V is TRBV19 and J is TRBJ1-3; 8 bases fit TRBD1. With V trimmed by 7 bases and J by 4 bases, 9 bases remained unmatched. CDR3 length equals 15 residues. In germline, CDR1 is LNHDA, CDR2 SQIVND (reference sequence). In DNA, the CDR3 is TGTGCCAGTACCGAGGACAGGGTGGGCGGAAACACCATATATTTT. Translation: CASTEDRVGGNTIYF.

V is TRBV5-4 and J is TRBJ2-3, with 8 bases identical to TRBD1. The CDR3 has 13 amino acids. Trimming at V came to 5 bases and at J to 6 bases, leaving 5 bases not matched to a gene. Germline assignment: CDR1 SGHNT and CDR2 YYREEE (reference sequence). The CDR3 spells CASSETGADTQYF. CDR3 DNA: TGTGCCAGCAGTGAGACAGGGGCCGATACGCAGTATTTT.

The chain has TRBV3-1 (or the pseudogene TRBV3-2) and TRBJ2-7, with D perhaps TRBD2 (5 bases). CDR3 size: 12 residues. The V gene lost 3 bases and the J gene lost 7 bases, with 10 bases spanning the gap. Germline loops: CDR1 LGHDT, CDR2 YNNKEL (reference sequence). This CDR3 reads CASSQPGDEQYF. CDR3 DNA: TGTGCCAGCAGCCAGCCCGGGGATGAGCAGTACTTC.

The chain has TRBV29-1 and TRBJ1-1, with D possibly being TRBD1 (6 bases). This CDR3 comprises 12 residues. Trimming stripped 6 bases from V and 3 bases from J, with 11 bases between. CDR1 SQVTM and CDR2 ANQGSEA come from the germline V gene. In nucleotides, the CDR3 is TGCAGCGTATCCACAGGGTACACTGAAGCTTTCTTT. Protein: CSVSTGYTEAFF.

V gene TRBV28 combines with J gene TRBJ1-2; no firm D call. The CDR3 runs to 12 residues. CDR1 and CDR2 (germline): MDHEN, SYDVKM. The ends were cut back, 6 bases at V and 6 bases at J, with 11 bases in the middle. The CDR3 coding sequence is TGTGCCAGCAGCTCAGGATACAATGGCTACACCTTC. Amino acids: CASSSGYNGYTF.

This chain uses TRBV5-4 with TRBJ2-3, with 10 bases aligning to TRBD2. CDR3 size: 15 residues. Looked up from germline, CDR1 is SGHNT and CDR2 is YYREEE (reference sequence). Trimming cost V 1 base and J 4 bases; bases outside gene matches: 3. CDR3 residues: CASSLTSGISDTQYF. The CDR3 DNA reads TGTGCCAGCAGCTTGACTAGCGGGATCTCAGATACGCAGTATTTT. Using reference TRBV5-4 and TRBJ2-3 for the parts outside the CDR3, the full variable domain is ETGVTQSPTHLIKTRGQQVTLRCSSQSGHNTVSWYQQALGQGPQFIFQYYREEENGRGNFPPRFSGLQFPNYSSELNVNALELDDSALYLCASSLTSGISDTQYFGPGTRLTVL.

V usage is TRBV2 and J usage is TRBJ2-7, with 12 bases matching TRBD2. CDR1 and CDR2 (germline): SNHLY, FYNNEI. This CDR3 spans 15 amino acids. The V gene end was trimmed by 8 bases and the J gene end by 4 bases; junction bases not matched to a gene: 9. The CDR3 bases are TGTGCCAGCTCGATCTCTAGCGGGAGGGCTTACGAGCAGTACTTC. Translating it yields CASSISSGRAYEQYF.

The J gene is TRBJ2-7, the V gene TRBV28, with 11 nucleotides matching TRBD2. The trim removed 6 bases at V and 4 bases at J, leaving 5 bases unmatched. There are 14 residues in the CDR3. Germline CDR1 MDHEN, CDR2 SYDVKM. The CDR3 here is CASRSTSGSYEQYF. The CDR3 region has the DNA TGTGCCAGCAGGTCTACTAGCGGGAGTTACGAGCAGTACTTC.

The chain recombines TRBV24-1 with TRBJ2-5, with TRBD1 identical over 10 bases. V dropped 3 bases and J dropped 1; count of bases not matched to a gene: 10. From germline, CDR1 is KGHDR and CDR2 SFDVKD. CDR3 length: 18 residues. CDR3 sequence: CATSDPQGTGVFQETQYF. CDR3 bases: TGTGCCACCAGTGATCCACAGGGGACAGGGGTCTTCCAAGAGACCCAGTACTTC.

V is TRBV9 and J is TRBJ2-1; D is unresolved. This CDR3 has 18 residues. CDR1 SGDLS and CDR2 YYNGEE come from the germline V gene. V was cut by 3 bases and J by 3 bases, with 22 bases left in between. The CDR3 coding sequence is TGTGCCAGCAGCGGTAGTCAGTTAGCTAGTCACGACTACAATGAGCAGTTCTTC. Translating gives CASSGSQLASHDYNEQFF.

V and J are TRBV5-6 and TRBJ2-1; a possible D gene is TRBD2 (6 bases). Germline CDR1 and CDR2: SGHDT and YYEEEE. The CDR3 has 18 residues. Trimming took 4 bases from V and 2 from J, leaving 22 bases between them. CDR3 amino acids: CASSRVGVGDWAYNEQFF. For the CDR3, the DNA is TGTGCCAGCAGCCGGGTTGGAGTGGGGGACTGGGCCTACAATGAGCAGTTCTTC. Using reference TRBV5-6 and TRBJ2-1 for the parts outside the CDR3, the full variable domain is DAGVTQSPTHLIKTRGQQVTLRCSPKSGHDTVSWYQQALGQGPQFIFQYYEEEERQRGNFPDRFSGHQFPNYSSELNVNALLLGDSALYLCASSRVGVGDWAYNEQFFGPGTRLTVL.

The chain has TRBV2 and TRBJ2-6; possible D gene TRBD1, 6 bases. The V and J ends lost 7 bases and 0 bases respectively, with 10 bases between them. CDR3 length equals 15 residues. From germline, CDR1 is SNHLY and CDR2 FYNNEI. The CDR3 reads CASMPGVSGANVLTF. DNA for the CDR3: TGTGCCAGCATGCCAGGGGTCTCTGGGGCCAACGTCCTGACTTTC.

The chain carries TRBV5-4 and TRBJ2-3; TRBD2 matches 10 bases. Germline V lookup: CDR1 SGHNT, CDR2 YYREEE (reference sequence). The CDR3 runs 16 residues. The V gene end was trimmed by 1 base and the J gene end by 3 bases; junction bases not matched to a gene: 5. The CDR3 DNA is TGTGCCAGCAGCTTGAAACAAGCGGGAGGGACAGATACGCAGTATTTT. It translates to CASSLKQAGGTDTQYF.

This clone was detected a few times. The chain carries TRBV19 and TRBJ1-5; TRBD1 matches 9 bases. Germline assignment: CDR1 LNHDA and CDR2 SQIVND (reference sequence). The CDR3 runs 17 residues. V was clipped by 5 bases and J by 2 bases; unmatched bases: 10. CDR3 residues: CASSAPLRDRGNQPQHF. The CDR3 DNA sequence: TGTGCCAGTAGTGCCCCCTTAAGGGACAGGGGCAATCAGCCCCAGCATTTT.

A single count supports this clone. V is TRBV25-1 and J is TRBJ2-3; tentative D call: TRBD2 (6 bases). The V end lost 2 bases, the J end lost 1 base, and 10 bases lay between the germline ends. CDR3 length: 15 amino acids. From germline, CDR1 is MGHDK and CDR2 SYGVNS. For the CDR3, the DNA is TGTGCCAGCAGTGAAGCGGGATGGGGCACAGATACGCAGTATTTT. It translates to CASSEAGWGTDTQYF.

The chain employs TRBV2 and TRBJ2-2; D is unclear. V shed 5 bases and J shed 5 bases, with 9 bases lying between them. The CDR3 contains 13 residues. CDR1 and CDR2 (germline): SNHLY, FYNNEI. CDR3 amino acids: CASSSEVTGELFF. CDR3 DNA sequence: TGTGCCAGCAGTAGCGAGGTAACCGGGGAGCTGTTTTTT.

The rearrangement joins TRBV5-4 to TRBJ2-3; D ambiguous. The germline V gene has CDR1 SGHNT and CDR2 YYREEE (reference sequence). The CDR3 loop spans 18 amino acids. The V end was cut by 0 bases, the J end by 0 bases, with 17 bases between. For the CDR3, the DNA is TGTGCCAGCAGCTTGGGGCCCCCAGGTGGAACTAGCACAGATACGCAGTATTTT. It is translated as CASSLGPPGGTSTDTQYF.

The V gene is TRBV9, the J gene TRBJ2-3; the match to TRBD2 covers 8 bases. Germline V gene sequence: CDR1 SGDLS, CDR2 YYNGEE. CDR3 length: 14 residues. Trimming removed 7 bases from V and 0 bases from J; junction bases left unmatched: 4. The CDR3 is CASGGGTSTDTQYF. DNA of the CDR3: TGTGCCAGCGGCGGGGGGACTAGCACAGATACGCAGTATTTT. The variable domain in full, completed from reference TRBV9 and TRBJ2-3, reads DSGVTQTPKHLITATGQRVTLRCSPRSGDLSVYWYQQSLDQGLQFLIQYYNGEERAKGNILERFSAQQFPDLHSELNLSSLELGDSALYFCASGGGTSTDTQYFGPGTRLTVL.

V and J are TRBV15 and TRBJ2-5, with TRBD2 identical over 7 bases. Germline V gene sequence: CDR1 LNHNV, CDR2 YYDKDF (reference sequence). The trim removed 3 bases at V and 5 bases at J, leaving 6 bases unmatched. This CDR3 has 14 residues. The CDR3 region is CATSSQIGRETQYF. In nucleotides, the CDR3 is TGTGCCACCAGCAGCCAGATCGGGAGGGAGACCCAGTACTTC.

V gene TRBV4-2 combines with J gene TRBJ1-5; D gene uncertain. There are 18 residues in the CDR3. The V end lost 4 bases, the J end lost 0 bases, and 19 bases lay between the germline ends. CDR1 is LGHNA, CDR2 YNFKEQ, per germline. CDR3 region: CASSLRQNRQNSNQPQHF. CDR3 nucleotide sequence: TGTGCCAGCAGCCTGCGTCAGAACAGACAAAATAGCAATCAGCCCCAGCATTTT.

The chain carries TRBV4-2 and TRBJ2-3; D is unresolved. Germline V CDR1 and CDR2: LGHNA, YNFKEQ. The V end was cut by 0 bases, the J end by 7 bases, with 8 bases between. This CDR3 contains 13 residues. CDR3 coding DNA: TGTGCCAGCAGCCAAGAGTGGCCCAATACGCAGTATTTT. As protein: CASSQEWPNTQYF.

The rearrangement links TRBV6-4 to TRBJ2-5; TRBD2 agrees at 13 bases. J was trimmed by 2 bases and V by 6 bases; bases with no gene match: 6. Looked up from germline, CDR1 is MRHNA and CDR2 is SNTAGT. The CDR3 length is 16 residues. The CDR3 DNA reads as TGTGCCAGCAGCCGACTAGCGGGAGGCCCACAAGAGACCCAGTACTTC. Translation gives CASSRLAGGPQETQYF.

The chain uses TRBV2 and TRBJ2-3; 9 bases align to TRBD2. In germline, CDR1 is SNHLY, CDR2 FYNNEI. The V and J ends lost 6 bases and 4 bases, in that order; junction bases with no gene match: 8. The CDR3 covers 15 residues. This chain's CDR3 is CASRAGGGVADTQYF. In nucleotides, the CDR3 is TGTGCCAGCAGAGCGGGAGGCGGGGTGGCAGATACGCAGTATTTT. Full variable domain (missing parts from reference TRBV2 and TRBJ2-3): EPEVTQTPSHQVTQMGQEVILRCVPISNHLYFYWYRQILGQKVEFLVSFYNNEISEKSEIFDDQFSVERPDGSNFTLKIRSTKLEDSAMYFCASRAGGGVADTQYFGPGTRLTVL.

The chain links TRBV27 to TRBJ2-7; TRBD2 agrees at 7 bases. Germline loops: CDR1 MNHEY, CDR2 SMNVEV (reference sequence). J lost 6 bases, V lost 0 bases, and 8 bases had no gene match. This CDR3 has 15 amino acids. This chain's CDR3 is CASSLSLIGRIEQYF. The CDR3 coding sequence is TGTGCCAGCAGTTTATCCCTTATCGGGAGGATCGAGCAGTACTTC.

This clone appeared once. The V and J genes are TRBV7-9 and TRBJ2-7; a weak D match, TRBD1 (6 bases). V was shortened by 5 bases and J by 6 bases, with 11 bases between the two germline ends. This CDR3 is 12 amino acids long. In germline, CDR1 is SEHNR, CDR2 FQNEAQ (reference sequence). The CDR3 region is CASSATGPEQYF. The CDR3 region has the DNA TGTGCCAGCAGCGCCACAGGGCCCGAGCAGTACTTC.

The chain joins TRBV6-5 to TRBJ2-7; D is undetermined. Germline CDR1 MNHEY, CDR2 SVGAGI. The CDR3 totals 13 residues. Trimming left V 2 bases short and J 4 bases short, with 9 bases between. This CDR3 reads CASSYPPLYEQYF. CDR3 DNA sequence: TGTGCCAGCAGTTACCCGCCACTTTACGAGCAGTACTTC.

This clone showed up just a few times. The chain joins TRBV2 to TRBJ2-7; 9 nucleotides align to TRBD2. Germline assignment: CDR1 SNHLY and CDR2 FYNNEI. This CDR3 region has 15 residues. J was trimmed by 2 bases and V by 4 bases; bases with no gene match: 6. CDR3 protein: CASSVGLAGPYEQYF. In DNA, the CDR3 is TGTGCCAGCAGTGTCGGGCTAGCGGGACCCTACGAGCAGTACTTC. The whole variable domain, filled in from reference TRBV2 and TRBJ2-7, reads EPEVTQTPSHQVTQMGQEVILRCVPISNHLYFYWYRQILGQKVEFLVSFYNNEISEKSEIFDDQFSVERPDGSNFTLKIRSTKLEDSAMYFCASSVGLAGPYEQYFGPGTRLTVT.

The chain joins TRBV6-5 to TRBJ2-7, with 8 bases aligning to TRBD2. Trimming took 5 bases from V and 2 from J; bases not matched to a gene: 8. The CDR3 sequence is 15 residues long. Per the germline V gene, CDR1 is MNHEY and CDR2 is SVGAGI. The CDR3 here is CASSIRAGAAYEQYF. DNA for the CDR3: TGTGCCAGCAGTATCCGAGCGGGGGCAGCCTACGAGCAGTACTTC.

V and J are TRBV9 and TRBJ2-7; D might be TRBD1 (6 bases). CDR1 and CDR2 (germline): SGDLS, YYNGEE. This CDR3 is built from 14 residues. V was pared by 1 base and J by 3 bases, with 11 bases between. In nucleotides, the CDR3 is TGTGCCAGCAGCGTACGGGACACGGGCTACGAGCAGTACTTC. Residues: CASSVRDTGYEQYF.

The CDR3 here is CASSEDRGPTYEQYF. Here the CDR3 DNA reads TGTGCCAGCAGTGAAGACAGGGGACCTACCTACGAGCAGTACTTC. The chain has TRBV2 and TRBJ2-7, with TRBD1 matching over 7 bases. The CDR3 sequence is 15 residues long. J gave up 2 bases and V 1 base, and 5 bases lay outside the gene matches. Germline CDR1 SNHLY, CDR2 FYNNEI.